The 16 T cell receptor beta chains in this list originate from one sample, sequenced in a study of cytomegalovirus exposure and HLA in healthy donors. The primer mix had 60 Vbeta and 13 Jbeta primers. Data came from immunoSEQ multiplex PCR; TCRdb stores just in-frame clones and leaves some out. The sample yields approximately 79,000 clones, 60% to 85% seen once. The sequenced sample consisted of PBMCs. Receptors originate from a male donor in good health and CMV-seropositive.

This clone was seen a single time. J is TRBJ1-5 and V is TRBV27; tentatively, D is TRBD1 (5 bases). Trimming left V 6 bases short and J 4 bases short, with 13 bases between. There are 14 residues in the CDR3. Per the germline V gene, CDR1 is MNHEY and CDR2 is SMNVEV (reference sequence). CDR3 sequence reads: CASRPGVGNQPQHF. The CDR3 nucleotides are TGTGCCAGCAGACCGGGGGTGGGGAATCAGCCCCAGCATTTT.

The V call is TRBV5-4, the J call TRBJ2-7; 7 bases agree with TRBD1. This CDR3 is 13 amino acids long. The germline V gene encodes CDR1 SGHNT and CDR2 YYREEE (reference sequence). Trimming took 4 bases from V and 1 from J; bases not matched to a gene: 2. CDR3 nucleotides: TGTGCCAGCAGCCCACAGGGGTCCTACGAGCAGTACTTC. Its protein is CASSPQGSYEQYF.

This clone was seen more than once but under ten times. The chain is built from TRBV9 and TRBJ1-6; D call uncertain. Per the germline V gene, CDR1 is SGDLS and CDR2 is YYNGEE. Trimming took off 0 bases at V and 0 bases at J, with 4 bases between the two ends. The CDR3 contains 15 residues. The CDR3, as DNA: TGTGCCAGCAGCGTAGCGAGCTCCTATAATTCACCCCTCCACTTT. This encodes CASSVASSYNSPLHF.

The CDR3 DNA follows: TGCGCCAGCAGCCAGGGGGTAGCGGGCAACCAAGAGACCCAGTACTTC. As protein: CASSQGVAGNQETQYF. The chain joins TRBV4-1 to TRBJ2-5; 7 nucleotides align to TRBD2. The V gene's germline CDR1 is MGHRA and CDR2 YSYEKL. CDR3 length: 16 amino acids. Trimming at V came to 3 bases and at J to 0 bases, leaving 7 bases not matched to a gene.

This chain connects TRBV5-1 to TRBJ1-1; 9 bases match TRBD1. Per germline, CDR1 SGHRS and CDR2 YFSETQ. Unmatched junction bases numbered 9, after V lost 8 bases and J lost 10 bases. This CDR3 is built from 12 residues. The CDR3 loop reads CASTGQGPAAFF. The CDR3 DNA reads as TGCGCCAGTACGGGACAGGGACCCGCAGCTTTCTTT.

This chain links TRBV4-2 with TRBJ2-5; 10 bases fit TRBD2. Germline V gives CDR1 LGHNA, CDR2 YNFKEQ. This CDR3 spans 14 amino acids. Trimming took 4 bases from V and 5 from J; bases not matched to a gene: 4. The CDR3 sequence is CASSPSGGGETQYF. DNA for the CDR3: TGTGCCAGCAGCCCGAGCGGGGGGGGCGAGACCCAGTACTTC.

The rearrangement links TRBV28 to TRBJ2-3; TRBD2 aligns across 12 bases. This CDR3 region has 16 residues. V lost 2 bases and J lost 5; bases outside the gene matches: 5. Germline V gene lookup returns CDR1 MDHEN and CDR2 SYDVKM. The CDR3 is CASSLRLAGVQDTQYF. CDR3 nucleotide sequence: TGTGCCAGCAGTTTAAGACTAGCGGGGGTACAAGATACGCAGTATTTT. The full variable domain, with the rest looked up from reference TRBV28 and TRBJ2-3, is DVKVTQSSRYLVKRTGEKVFLECVQDMDHENMFWYRQDPGLGLRLIYFSYDVKMKEKGDIPEGYSVSREKKERFSLILESASTNQTSMYLCASSLRLAGVQDTQYFGPGTRLTVL.

The CDR3 DNA follows: TGTGCCAGCAGCTCTACCTCGGGAGGTTACGAGCAGTACTTC. Encoded protein: CASSSTSGGYEQYF. The chain joins TRBV7-9 to TRBJ2-7, with 7 bases matching TRBD2. CDR3 size: 14 residues. Germline values: CDR1 SEHNR, CDR2 FQNEAQ (reference sequence). The J segment lost 4 bases and the V segment lost 4 bases, leaving 7 bases of the junction unmatched.

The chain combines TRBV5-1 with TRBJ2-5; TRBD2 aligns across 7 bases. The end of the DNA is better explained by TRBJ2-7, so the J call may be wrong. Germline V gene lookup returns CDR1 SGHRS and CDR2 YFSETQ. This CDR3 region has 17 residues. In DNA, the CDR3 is TGCGCCAGCAGCTTGGGGGGACTGTGGACTAGCTCCTACGAGCAGTACTTC. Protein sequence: CASSLGGLWTSSYEQYF.

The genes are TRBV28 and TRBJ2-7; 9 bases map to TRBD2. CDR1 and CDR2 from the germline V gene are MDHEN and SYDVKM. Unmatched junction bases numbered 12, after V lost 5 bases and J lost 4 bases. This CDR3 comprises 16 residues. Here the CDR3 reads CASSPRSSSGAYEQYF. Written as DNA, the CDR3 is TGTGCCAGCAGTCCCCGAAGTTCTAGCGGGGCTTACGAGCAGTACTTC.

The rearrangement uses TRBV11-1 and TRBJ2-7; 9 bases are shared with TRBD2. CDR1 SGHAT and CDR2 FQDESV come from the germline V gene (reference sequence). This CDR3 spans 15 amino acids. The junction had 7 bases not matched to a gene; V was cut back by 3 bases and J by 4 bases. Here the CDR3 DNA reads TGTGCCAGCAGCTTTGGGCTAGCGGGGAGTTACGAGCAGTACTTC. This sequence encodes CASSFGLAGSYEQYF.

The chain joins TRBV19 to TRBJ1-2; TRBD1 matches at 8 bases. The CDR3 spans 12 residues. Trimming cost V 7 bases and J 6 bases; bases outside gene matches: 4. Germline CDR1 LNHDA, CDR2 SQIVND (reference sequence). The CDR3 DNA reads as TGTGCCAGTACGCAGGGGGCTCATGGCTACACCTTC. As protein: CASTQGAHGYTF.

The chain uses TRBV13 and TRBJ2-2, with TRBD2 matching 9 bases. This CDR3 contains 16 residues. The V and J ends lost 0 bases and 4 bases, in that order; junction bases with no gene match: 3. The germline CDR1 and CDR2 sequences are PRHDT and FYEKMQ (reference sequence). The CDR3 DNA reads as TGTGCCAGCAGCTTAGGAGGACTAGCGACCACCGGGGAGCTGTTTTTT. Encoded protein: CASSLGGLATTGELFF.

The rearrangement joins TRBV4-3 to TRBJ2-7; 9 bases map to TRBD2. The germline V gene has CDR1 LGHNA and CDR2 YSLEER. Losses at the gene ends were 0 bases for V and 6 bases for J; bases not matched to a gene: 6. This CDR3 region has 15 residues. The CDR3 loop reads CASSQEELTSGEQYF. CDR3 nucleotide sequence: TGCGCCAGCAGCCAAGAAGAGTTGACTAGCGGCGAGCAGTACTTC.

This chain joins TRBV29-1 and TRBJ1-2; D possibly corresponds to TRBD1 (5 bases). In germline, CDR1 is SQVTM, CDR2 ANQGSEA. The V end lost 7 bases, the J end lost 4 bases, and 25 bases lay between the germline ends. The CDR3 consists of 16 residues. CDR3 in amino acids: CSAGTPGWGGVYGYTF. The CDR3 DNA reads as TGCAGCGCCGGAACCCCAGGGTGGGGTGGGGTCTATGGCTACACCTTC.

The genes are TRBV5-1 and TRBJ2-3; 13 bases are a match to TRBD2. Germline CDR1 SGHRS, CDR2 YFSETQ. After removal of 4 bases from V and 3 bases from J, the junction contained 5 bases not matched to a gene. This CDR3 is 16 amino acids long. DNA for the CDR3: TGCGCCAGCAGCCAAGGACTAGCGGGGGTAACAGATACGCAGTATTTT. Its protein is CASSQGLAGVTDTQYF.